This section outlines one TCR beta chain sequence together with its context. Original methodology: Reference gene primer amplification gave nucleated cell count estimates. The data were produced by immunoSEQ multiplex PCR, yet TCRdb's version contains in-frame clones alone and is incomplete. The V and J calls and clone size were taken over from that table, and D and trimming were inferred from the DNA. Of 200,000 to 300,000 clones in the sample, roughly 90% were seen once. This sample was taken from a study of blood T cell repertoires in COVID-19. For the study at large: Both acute and convalescent COVID-19 samples were obtained from the United States, Italy and Spain. PBMCs, B-cell-depleted T cells, or T cells provided the cDNA or gDNA that made up the material.

The TCR sequence derives from a man aged 25-40 years with active or convalescent COVID-19. The sequenced sample was peripheral blood.

This CDR3 is CSVEGQGIYGYTF. CDR3 nucleotides: TGCAGCGTTGAAGGACAGGGAATCTATGGCTACACCTTC. This rearrangement joins TRBV29-1 to TRBJ1-2; 7 nucleotides line up with TRBD1. Trimming removed 1 base from V and 4 bases from J; junction bases left unmatched: 3. This CDR3 spans 13 amino acids. Germline CDR1 SQVTM, CDR2 ANQGSEA.